This TCR beta chain was sequenced for a study of blood T cell repertoires in COVID-19 (dated by TCRdb to between 2020 and 2021). For context, the study as a whole: The collaborator samples originated in the United States, Italy and Spain and spanned the acute and convalescent phases of COVID-19. The prospective study material was composed of cDNA or gDNA derived from T cells, B-cell-depleted T cells, or PBMCs. The dataset comprised deeply sampled blood TCRbeta repertoires from subjects exposed to, actively infected with, or recovered from COVID-19. The repertoires were released in a freely available public database meant as a resource for research on the immune response to SARS-CoV-2. Samples came from the ongoing ImmuneRACE study (first 160 participants) plus 1,254 subjects from 6 global collaborators. Nearly every sample came with metadata listing a de-identified subject ID, COVID-19 status, age in years and sex. Where HLA class I and class II types were available, the types were taken from metadata supplied by the sample provider, not from assay-based typing.

TCRbeta CDR3 regions were amplified from genomic DNA using the immunoSEQ Assay, a bias-controlled multiplex PCR. For the original study's pipeline: The number of nucleated cells in each sample was estimated from the amplification of reference gene primers within the assay. To quantify the absolute abundance of each unique TCRbeta CDR3 rearrangement, sequence reads were collapsed and filtered. For each sample, productive Simpson clonality was calculated as the square root of Simpson's diversity index across productive rearrangements. The clones in this table, taken by TCRdb from immuneACCESS, are in-frame only. Not every clone is retained; where verified, under half of the shortfall comes from an unresolved V gene, and the cause of the rest is unknown. V, J and clone size derive from that table, while D and trimming were established from the DNA sequence. Across this sample there are 120,000 or so clones, with roughly four fifths seen only once. The top ten clones comprise around 10% of the sample.

What the authors observed across the whole study: Clinical and demographic metadata were provided uncurated, with the amount varying by source and participant.

Each collaborating institution followed its own protocols to collect whole blood in K2EDTA tubes. Collaborator samples were shipped for TCRbeta analysis as frozen whole blood, isolated PBMCs, or DNA extracted from either sample type. CDR1 SGHRS and CDR2 YFSETQ were looked up in the germline V gene. The CDR3, from cysteine to phenylalanine, totals 14 residues. CDR3 DNA is the only sequence kept; it has 42 bases, read in frame from the first base. V is pruned by 4 bases and J by 3 bases, leaving 6 bases of the junction without a gene match. With regard to this clone: This receptor's antigen is unknown. No base-level quality is on record; no much larger clone is a single base apart.

The clonotype originates from a human donor in a cohort sampled during active COVID-19. The sequenced material came from peripheral blood. The rearrangement joined TRBV5-1 to TRBJ1-2; 7 of the junction bases match TRBD1. The CDR3 protein sequence reads: CASSPGQFYYGYTF. At the DNA level, the sequence is TGCGCCAGCAGCCCGGGACAGTTTTACTATGGCTACACCTTC.